A single sample gave rise to the 14 T cell receptor beta chains below, sequenced in a study of blood T cell repertoires in COVID-19 (dated by TCRdb to 2020 to 2022). The library was made by the immunoSEQ multiplex PCR assay. The table comes from immuneACCESS by way of TCRdb, which keeps in-frame sequences with V and J called. Part of the clones is missing from these tables; in studies checked, under half for an unresolved V gene and the rest for unknown reasons. Counted in this sample were roughly 200,000 clones; 75% to 85% of them appeared once. The top ten hold less than 7% of the sample. The specimen sequenced was peripheral blood. The origin of the receptors is a man aged 55 to 69 with acute or convalescent COVID-19.

The chain is built from TRBV7-6 and TRBJ1-2; 7 nucleotides agree with TRBD1. CDR1 and CDR2 (germline): SGHVS, FNYEAQ. The length of the CDR3 is 14 residues. The junction had 3 bases not matched to a gene; V was cut back by 0 bases and J by 5 bases. The CDR3 bases are TGTGCCAGCAGCTTAGCAGGGGGCGGTTATGGCTACACCTTC. The encoded protein is CASSLAGGGYGYTF.

The V gene is TRBV19, the J gene TRBJ2-7; TRBD1 might be the D (6 bases). Trimming shortened V by 6 bases and J by 2 bases, and 14 bases separated the two germline ends. The CDR3 extends over 14 amino acids. The germline gives CDR1 LNHDA, CDR2 SQIVND (reference sequence). In DNA form, the CDR3 reads TGTGCCAGTAGGGAACAGGGTGGAACCTACGAGCAGTACTTC. It codes for CASREQGGTYEQYF. Full variable domain (rest looked up from reference TRBV19 and TRBJ2-7): DGGITQSPKYLFRKEGQNVTLSCEQNLNHDAMYWYRQDPGQGLRLIYYSQIVNDFQKGDIAEGYSVSREKKESFPLTVTSAQKNPTAFYLCASREQGGTYEQYFGPGTRLTVT.

This chain links TRBV4-1 with TRBJ1-2; D is uncertain. The CDR3 totals 13 residues. The germline V gene has CDR1 MGHRA and CDR2 YSYEKL. Trimming cost V 1 base and J 12 bases, with 15 bases left between them. The CDR3 DNA sequence: TGCGCCAGCAGCCAAGCCTCCGGGGAGGTAGACACCTTC. Its translation is CASSQASGEVDTF.

This clone was counted between two and nine times. Sequence at one end of the junction differs from germline and may be a read error. The chain joins TRBV2 to TRBJ2-7, with D possibly matching TRBD1 (6 bases). CDR1 is SNHLY and CDR2 is FYNNEI in the germline V gene. This CDR3 region has 13 residues. CDR3 in amino acids: CASSEINQGQSHF. The CDR3 DNA reads TGTGCCAGCAGTGAGATAAACCAAGGACAGAGTCACTTC.

V gene TRBV5-1 combines with J gene TRBJ1-1, with 7 nucleotides matching TRBD1. The CDR3 is 12 amino acids. V was pared by 4 bases and J by 7 bases, with 4 bases of the junction left unmatched. Germline loops: CDR1 SGHRS, CDR2 YFSETQ. CDR3 coding DNA: TGCGCCAGCAGCCAACAGGGGAGTGAAGCTTTCTTT. Its protein is CASSQQGSEAFF.

This clone has a count of ten or more. The chain couples TRBV6-5 to TRBJ1-1, with D perhaps matching TRBD1 (6 bases). CDR1 MNHEY and CDR2 SVGAGI come from the germline V gene. V was clipped by 6 bases and J by 5 bases, with 16 bases between them. CDR3 length equals 14 residues. The CDR3 loop is CASRLRPGVTEAFF. The CDR3 DNA sequence: TGTGCCAGCAGGCTCCGGCCAGGGGTAACTGAAGCTTTCTTT.

J is TRBJ1-5 and V is TRBV6-2 or TRBV6-3; D is perhaps TRBD1 (5 bases). Trimming took off 5 bases at V and 6 bases at J, with 14 bases between the two ends. The length of the CDR3 is 14 residues. Germline V gene data show CDR1 as MNHEY and CDR2 as SVGEGT. The CDR3 region has the DNA TGTGCCAGCAGTCAAGGACGGGGGGTTCAGCCCCAGCATTTT. Its translation is CASSQGRGVQPQHF.

The chain joins TRBV24-1 to TRBJ2-3; 8 nucleotides match TRBD1. This CDR3 spans 16 amino acids. V lost 4 bases and J lost 1; bases outside the gene matches: 6. From germline, CDR1 is KGHDR and CDR2 SFDVKD. CDR3 DNA sequence: TGTGCCACCAGTGACCCGACAGGGGATGGCACAGATACGCAGTATTTT. It is translated as CATSDPTGDGTDTQYF.

The chain couples TRBV2 to TRBJ1-5; D uncertain. This CDR3 is built from 12 residues. CDR1 is SNHLY, CDR2 FYNNEI, per germline. With 1 base removed from V and 7 bases from J, the gap between germline ends came to 5 bases. The CDR3 sequence is CASSEGGQPQHF. In DNA, the CDR3 is TGTGCCAGCAGTGAAGGCGGGCAGCCCCAGCATTTT.

This chain uses TRBV6-5 with TRBJ1-2, with D possibly TRBD1 on 5 matching bases. V shed 7 bases and J shed 1 base, with 10 bases lying between them. This CDR3 comprises 13 residues. From germline, CDR1 is MNHEY and CDR2 SVGAGI. CDR3 bases: TGTGCCAGCATTCCCGACAGTAACTATGGCTACACCTTC. Protein product: CASIPDSNYGYTF.

The chain is built from TRBV18 and TRBJ2-7, with a tentative D call TRBD1 (5 bases). The germline V gene encodes CDR1 KGHSH and CDR2 LQKENI. The CDR3 covers 13 residues. V shed 3 bases and J shed 4 bases, with 10 bases lying between them. CDR3 nucleotides: TGTGCCAGCTCACCGGGGCTTCAGTACGAGCAGTACTTC. Its protein is CASSPGLQYEQYF.

The chain uses TRBV4-2 and TRBJ1-5; 7 positions match TRBD1. This CDR3 contains 17 residues. CDR1 and CDR2 from the germline V gene are LGHNA and YNFKEQ. Trimming cost V 0 bases and J 2 bases; bases outside gene matches: 7. CDR3: CASSQEWSDRGNQPQHF. In DNA, the CDR3 is TGTGCCAGCAGCCAAGAGTGGTCCGACAGGGGCAATCAGCCCCAGCATTTT.

A single count supports this clone. This rearrangement joins TRBV11-2 to TRBJ2-5; a possible D gene is TRBD2 (6 bases). With 4 bases removed from V and 2 bases from J, the gap between germline ends came to 14 bases. This CDR3 is 15 amino acids long. Germline values: CDR1 SGHAT, CDR2 FQNNGV. CDR3 sequence: CASSYRPAGQETQYF. CDR3 nucleotide sequence: TGTGCCAGCAGCTACCGACCCGCGGGGCAAGAGACCCAGTACTTC. Using reference TRBV11-2 and TRBJ2-5 for the parts outside the CDR3, the full variable domain is EAGVAQSPRYKIIEKRQSVAFWCNPISGHATLYWYQQILGQGPKLLIQFQNNGVVDDSQLPKDRFSAERLKGVDSTLKIQPAKLEDSAVYLCASSYRPAGQETQYFGPGTRLLVL.

The table lists this clone with a few counts. The V and J genes are TRBV24-1 and TRBJ2-1; the D gene is possibly TRBD2 (5 bases). CDR3 size: 12 residues. The germline V and J ends were trimmed by 1 base and 12 bases, with 9 bases remaining between them. CDR1 is KGHDR and CDR2 is SFDVKD in the germline V gene. As DNA, the CDR3 is TGTGCCACCAGTGATTTAAGGGCGGGGCAGTTCTTC. It specifies CATSDLRAGQFF.